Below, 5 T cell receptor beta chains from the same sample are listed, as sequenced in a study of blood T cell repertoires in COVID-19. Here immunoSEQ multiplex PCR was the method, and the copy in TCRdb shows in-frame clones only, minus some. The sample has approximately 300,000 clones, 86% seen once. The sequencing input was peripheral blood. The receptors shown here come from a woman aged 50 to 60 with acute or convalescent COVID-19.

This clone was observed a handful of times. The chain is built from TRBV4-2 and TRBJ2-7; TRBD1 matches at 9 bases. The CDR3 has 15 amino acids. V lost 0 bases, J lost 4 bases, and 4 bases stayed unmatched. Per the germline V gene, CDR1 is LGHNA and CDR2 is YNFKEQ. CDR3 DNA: TGTGCCAGCAGCCAAGATGGGACAGGGTCGTACGAGCAGTACTTC. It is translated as CASSQDGTGSYEQYF.

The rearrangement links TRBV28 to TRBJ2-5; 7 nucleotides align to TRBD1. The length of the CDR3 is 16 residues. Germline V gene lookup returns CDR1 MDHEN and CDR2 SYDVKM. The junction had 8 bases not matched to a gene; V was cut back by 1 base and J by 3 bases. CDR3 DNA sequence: TGTGCCAGCAGTTTATTGACGCCAGGGGGTAAAGAGACCCAGTACTTC. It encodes CASSLLTPGGKETQYF.

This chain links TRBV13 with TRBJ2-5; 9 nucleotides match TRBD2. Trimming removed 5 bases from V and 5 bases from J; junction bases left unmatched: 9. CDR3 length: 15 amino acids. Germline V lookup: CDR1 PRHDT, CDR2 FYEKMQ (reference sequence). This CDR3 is CASSQSGTSLETQYF. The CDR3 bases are TGTGCCAGCAGCCAATCCGGGACTAGCCTTGAGACCCAGTACTTC.

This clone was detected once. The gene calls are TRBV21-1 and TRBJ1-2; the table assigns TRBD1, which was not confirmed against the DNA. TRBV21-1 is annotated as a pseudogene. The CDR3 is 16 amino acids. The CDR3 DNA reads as TGTGCCAGCAGCAAAGGTATCGAAACAGGGGCCTATGGCTACACCTTC. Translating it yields CASSKGIETGAYGYTF.

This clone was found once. The CDR3 sequence: CASSRRGSGSSYEQYF. CDR3 coding DNA: TGTGCCAGCAGCCGACGGGGTAGCGGGAGCTCCTACGAGCAGTACTTC. The gene calls are TRBV4-2 and TRBJ2-7; 9 positions match TRBD2. There are 16 residues in the CDR3. The junction had 7 bases not matched to a gene; V was cut back by 4 bases and J by 0 bases. CDR1 is LGHNA, CDR2 YNFKEQ, per germline.